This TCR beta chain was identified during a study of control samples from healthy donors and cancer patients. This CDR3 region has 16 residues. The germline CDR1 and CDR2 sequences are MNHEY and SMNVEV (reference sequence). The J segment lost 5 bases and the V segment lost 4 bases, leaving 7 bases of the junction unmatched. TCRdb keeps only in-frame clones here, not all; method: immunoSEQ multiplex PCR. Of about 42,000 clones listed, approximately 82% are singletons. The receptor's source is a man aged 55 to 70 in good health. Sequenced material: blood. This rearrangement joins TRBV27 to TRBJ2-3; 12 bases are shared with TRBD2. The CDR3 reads CASSSLAGGRGDTQYF. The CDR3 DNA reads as TGTGCCAGCAGTTCTCTAGCGGGGGGGCGGGGAGATACGCAGTATTTT.